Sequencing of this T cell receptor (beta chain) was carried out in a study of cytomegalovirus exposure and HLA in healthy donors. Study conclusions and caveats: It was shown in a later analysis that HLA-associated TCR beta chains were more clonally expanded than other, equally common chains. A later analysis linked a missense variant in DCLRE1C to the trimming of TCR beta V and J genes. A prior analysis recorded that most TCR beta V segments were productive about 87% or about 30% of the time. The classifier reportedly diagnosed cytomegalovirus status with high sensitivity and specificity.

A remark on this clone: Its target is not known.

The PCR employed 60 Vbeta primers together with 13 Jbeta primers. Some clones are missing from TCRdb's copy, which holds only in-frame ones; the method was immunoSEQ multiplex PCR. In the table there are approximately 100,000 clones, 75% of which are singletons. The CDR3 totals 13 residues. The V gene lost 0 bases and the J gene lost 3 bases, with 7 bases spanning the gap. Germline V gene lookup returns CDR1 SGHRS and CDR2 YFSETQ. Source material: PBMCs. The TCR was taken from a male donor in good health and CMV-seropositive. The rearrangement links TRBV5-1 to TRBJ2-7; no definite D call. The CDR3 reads CASSLGGYYEQYF. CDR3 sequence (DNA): TGCGCCAGCAGCTTGGGCGGATACTACGAGCAGTACTTC.